A single sample gave rise to the 13 T cell receptor beta chains below, sequenced in a study of tumor and adjacent non-tumor tissue in lung cancer. This sample's RNA came from whole unsorted tissue. The normal lung tissue was taken more than 3 cm from the tumor edge. TCRbeta libraries were built with three rounds of nested PCR, modified from ARM-PCR. TCRdb reprocessed the multiplex PCR reads via MiXCR and lists one record per CDR3 protein. The table shows around 60,000 distinct CDR3 sequences, with around two thirds occurring only once. Material for sequencing was distant non-tumor lung tissue. These receptors were collected from a man aged 65 to 79 with non-small cell lung cancer.

With respect to this clonotype: Given a much more abundant clone one base away, this may be a read error. This chain connects TRBV28 to TRBJ1-1; TRBD1 agrees at 9 bases. This CDR3 is built from 15 residues. From germline, CDR1 is MDHEN and CDR2 SYDVKM. The DNA for the CDR3 is TGTACCAGCAGTTCGACCGGGACAGGGCGAGCTGAAGCTTTCTTT. It translates to CTSSSTGTGRAEAFF.

The rearrangement uses TRBV29-1 and TRBJ2-3; perhaps TRBD2 as D (6 bases). The germline gives CDR1 SQVTM, CDR2 ANQGSEA. The length of the CDR3 is 14 residues. The ends were cut back, 4 bases at V and 3 bases at J, with 14 bases in the middle. The CDR3: CSVVGTDYTDTQYF. The CDR3 DNA reads TGCAGCGTTGTGGGGACGGACTATACAGATACGCAGTATTTT.

The sample holds one count of this clonotype. A much more abundant neighbour one base away suggests this may be a read error. This sequence joins TRBV6-1 and TRBJ1-2; D is perhaps TRBD1 (6 bases). The CDR3 extends over 16 amino acids. CDR1 is MNHNS and CDR2 is SASEGT in the germline V gene. Trimming took 6 bases from V and 0 from J, leaving 17 bases between them. Here the CDR3 reads CASRNRDTNANYGYTF. CDR3 bases: TGTGCCAGCAGGAACAGGGACACGAATGCTAACTATGGCTACACCTTC.

About this clonotype: It may be a read error: a sequence one base away is much more abundant. The conserved phenylalanine or tryptophan is not found at the CDR3 terminus, so this likely reflects a read error. The chain uses TRBV12-3 or TRBV12-4 and TRBJ1-5; 7 nucleotides align to TRBD1. The CDR3 is 14 residues long. After removal of 7 bases from V and 4 bases from J, the junction contained 7 bases not matched to a gene. CDR3 region: CASTEGQPNQPQHL. CDR3 in DNA: TGTGCCAGCACCGAGGGACAGCCTAATCAGCCCCAGCATTTG.

Comments on this clonotype: The limits of the CDR3 on the DNA are not certain, so only TCRdb's listed CDR3 is given. The chain recombines TRBV29-1 with TRBJ1-2; the D call in the table, TRBD1, was not verified against the DNA. The germline gives CDR1 SQVTM, CDR2 ANQGSEA. The CDR3 adds up to 12 amino acids, both ends counted. The CDR3 here is CSVGGGNYGCTF.

As concerns this clonotype: A read error is possible here, since a much larger clone lies one base away. The chain couples TRBV29-1 to TRBJ2-2; 10 bases are shared with TRBD1. The V segment lost 5 bases and the J segment 7 bases; nucleotides outside the gene matches: 7. The CDR3 extends over 14 amino acids. Germline CDR1 SQVTM, CDR2 ANQGSEA. DNA for the CDR3: TGCAGCGTTTTACGACAGGGGGCGGGCGGGGAGCTGTTTTTT. Translating gives CSVLRQGAGGELFF.

As for this clonotype: A much larger clone differs by one base, so this may be a read error. The chain couples TRBV4-1 to TRBJ1-5; D is uncertain. V lost 3 bases and J lost 9, with 12 bases in between. The CDR3 contains 13 residues. Germline V CDR1 and CDR2: MGHRA, YSYEKL. CDR3 in amino acids: CASSHYKEGPQHF. The CDR3 bases are TGCGCCAGCAGCCATTACAAGGAGGGGCCCCAGCATTTT.

This chain links TRBV7-3 with TRBJ2-3; possibly TRBD2 for D (5 bases). Germline assignment: CDR1 SGHTA and CDR2 FQGTGA. With 10 bases removed from V and 1 base from J, the gap between germline ends came to 18 bases. CDR3 length equals 15 residues. The CDR3 coding sequence is TGTGCCAATAGCTTAGTTGGAGGCCGCACAGATACGCAGTATTTT. Residues: CANSLVGGRTDTQYF.

Regarding this clonotype: A much larger clonotype is one base distant, so this may be a read error. No DNA is shown, since the ends of the CDR3 on it are uncertain; the CDR3 is the one TCRdb lists. The V gene is TRBV12-3 or TRBV12-4, the J gene TRBJ1-5; the table calls TRBD1, which could not be checked here. The CDR3 spans 15 amino acids, including both terminal residues. The CDR3 sequence is CASSLVGGGNQPQQF.

Note on this clonotype: The final CDR3 position lacks the conserved phenylalanine or tryptophan, pointing to a likely read error. V and J are TRBV6-5 and TRBJ1-3; a possible D gene is TRBD1 (5 bases). The CDR3 has 13 amino acids. Looked up from germline, CDR1 is MNHEY and CDR2 is SVGAGI. CDR3 DNA: TGCGCCAGCATGCCGGGGGCTGGAAACACCATATATATT. Amino acid sequence: CASMPGAGNTIYI.

This clonotype was observed a single time. Relative to the germline gene, one junction end is altered; a read error may explain this. This rearrangement joins TRBV6-1 to TRBJ1-5; 12 bases align to TRBD1. Per the germline V gene, CDR1 is MNHNS and CDR2 is SASEGT. CDR3 size: 16 residues. CDR3 nucleotide sequence: TGTACCAGCAGTTCTGGGACAGGGGGCGCCGGTCAGCCCCAGCATTTT. It specifies CTSSSGTGGAGQPQHF.

There are many counts of this clonotype. This chain joins TRBV12-5 and TRBJ2-2; TRBD1 is a possible D gene (6 bases). CDR1 LGHNT and CDR2 FRNRAP come from the germline V gene. This CDR3 is 17 amino acids long. The V end lost 1 base, the J end lost 1 base, and 13 bases lay between the germline ends. This chain's CDR3 is CASGLDTGQGNTGELFF. In nucleotides, the CDR3 is TGTGCTAGTGGTTTGGACACAGGGCAGGGGAACACCGGGGAGCTGTTTTTT.

The genes are TRBV20-1 and TRBJ2-4, with TRBD2 matching 13 bases. The V segment lost 1 base and the J segment 7 bases; nucleotides outside the gene matches: 13. The germline V gene has CDR1 DFQATT and CDR2 SNEGSKA (reference sequence). The CDR3 has 18 residues. The CDR3 sequence: CSARGPQLAGGPVNIQYF. CDR3 bases: TGCAGTGCTAGAGGGCCCCAACTAGCGGGAGGGCCTGTGAACATTCAGTACTTC.